The present T cell receptor (beta chain) was sequenced within a study of blood T cell repertoires in COVID-19. Study background: The United States, Italy and Spain provided the acute and convalescent COVID-19 samples. Sample material is recorded as cDNA or gDNA derived from T cells, B-cell-depleted T cells, or PBMCs.

Source study methods: Amplification with reference gene primers provided the estimates of nucleated cell counts. Some clones are missing from TCRdb's copy, which holds only in-frame ones; the method was immunoSEQ multiplex PCR. V and J calls plus clone size are reproduced from that table; the DNA served to infer D and trimming. Found here are fewer than 60,000 clones, about 89% of them singletons; the top ten hold around 18%. V lost 6 bases, J lost 7 bases, and 14 bases lay in between. The CDR3 covers 13 residues. The receptor comes from a human donor in a cohort sampled during active COVID-19. J is TRBJ2-3 and V is TRBV12-3 or TRBV12-4; TRBD1 is a possible D gene (6 bases). What was sequenced was peripheral blood. In DNA, the CDR3 is TGTGCCAGCAGCCCGTCAGGGGCACATACGCAGTATTTT. Translated: CASSPSGAHTQYF.